Each of the 11 T cell receptor beta chains below was sequenced from the same sample in a study of T cells after posttransplantation cyclophosphamide. Repertoires were generated with immunoSEQ multiplex PCR, while TCRdb's copy carries only in-frame clones and drops some. The data show more than 3,500 clones, just under 70% seen once. The sequenced sample consisted of memory CD8+ T cells sorted from blood. The receptors originated from a man aged 50-59 years.

V is TRBV2 and J is TRBJ2-1, with 10 nucleotides matching TRBD2. Germline V gene data show CDR1 as SNHLY and CDR2 as FYNNEI. The CDR3 contains 15 residues. V lost 6 bases to trimming and J lost 2 bases; unmatched junction nucleotides: 4. CDR3 in amino acids: CASSAGLATYNEQFF. In DNA, the CDR3 is TGTGCCAGCAGCGCGGGACTAGCGACCTACAATGAGCAGTTCTTC.

The gene calls are TRBV19 and TRBJ2-2; D is ambiguous. Trimming removed 4 bases from V and 1 base from J, with 4 bases in between. This CDR3 has 13 amino acids. The V gene's germline CDR1 is LNHDA and CDR2 SQIVND (reference sequence). The CDR3 DNA sequence: TGTGCCAGTAGTAAGCGGAACACCGGGGAGCTGTTTTTT. Translation: CASSKRNTGELFF.

V usage is TRBV7-9 and J usage is TRBJ2-1, with D perhaps TRBD2 (6 bases). The CDR3 is made up of 15 amino acids. V gave up 5 bases and J gave up 5 bases, with 16 bases separating them. Germline CDR1 and CDR2: SEHNR and FQNEAQ (reference sequence). The CDR3 DNA follows: TGTGCCAGCAGCACCCGGACTATTCATCACAATGAGCAGTTCTTC. It codes for CASSTRTIHHNEQFF. Full variable domain (remainder filled in from reference TRBV7-9 and TRBJ2-1): DTGVSQNPRHKITKRGQNVTFRCDPISEHNRLYWYRQTLGQGPEFLTYFQNEAQLEKSRLLSDRFSAERPKGSFSTLEIQRTEQGDSAMYLCASSTRTIHHNEQFFGPGTRLTVL.

The table lists this clone with a few counts. V gene TRBV28 combines with J gene TRBJ2-1; a possible D gene is TRBD1 (6 bases). Per the germline V gene, CDR1 is MDHEN and CDR2 is SYDVKM. The CDR3 extends over 14 amino acids. Trimming cost V 5 bases and J 2 bases, with 10 bases left between them. CDR3 DNA sequence: TGTGCCAGCAGTCAGGGGTTCACCTACAATGAGCAGTTCTTC. Encoded protein: CASSQGFTYNEQFF. Drawing the rest from reference TRBV28 and TRBJ2-1, the complete variable domain is DVKVTQSSRYLVKRTGEKVFLECVQDMDHENMFWYRQDPGLGLRLIYFSYDVKMKEKGDIPEGYSVSREKKERFSLILESASTNQTSMYLCASSQGFTYNEQFFGPGTRLTVL.

The chain carries TRBV7-9 and TRBJ2-7; TRBD1 agrees at 7 bases. This CDR3 region has 14 residues. V was pared by 6 bases and J by 3 bases, with 8 bases of the junction left unmatched. Germline assignment: CDR1 SEHNR and CDR2 FQNEAQ (reference sequence). The CDR3 loop is CASSYWTGGYEQYF. DNA of the CDR3: TGTGCCAGCAGTTATTGGACAGGAGGCTACGAGCAGTACTTC.

The chain uses TRBV7-9 and TRBJ2-5; tentative D call: TRBD2 (6 bases). The length of the CDR3 is 16 residues. V was cut by 4 bases and J by 4 bases, with 19 bases left in between. Germline V gives CDR1 SEHNR, CDR2 FQNEAQ (reference sequence). DNA for the CDR3: TGTGCCAGCAGCTGGATAAATCCGGGAGCTGGAGAGACCCAGTACTTC. Its translation is CASSWINPGAGETQYF.

J is TRBJ2-7 and V is TRBV6-5; 10 nucleotides agree with TRBD1. V shed 2 bases and J 2 bases; nucleotides not matched to a gene: 3. CDR3 length: 15 residues. Germline assignment: CDR1 MNHEY and CDR2 SVGAGI. The CDR3 loop is CASSYMGQGPYEQYF. Written as DNA, the CDR3 is TGTGCCAGCAGTTACATGGGACAGGGGCCCTACGAGCAGTACTTC.

The V gene is TRBV29-1, the J gene TRBJ1-1; a possible D gene is TRBD1 (6 bases). Looked up from germline, CDR1 is SQVTM and CDR2 is ANQGSEA. The V gene lost 3 bases and the J gene lost 6 bases, with 11 bases spanning the gap. The CDR3 length is 12 residues. Here the CDR3 DNA reads TGCAGCGTTGACACAGGGTACTCTGAAGCTTTCTTT. Protein sequence: CSVDTGYSEAFF.

By proportion, this clone is large. The chain combines TRBV19 with TRBJ1-1, with D perhaps matching TRBD1 (6 bases). V was shortened by 5 bases and J by 11 bases, with 18 bases between the two germline ends. This CDR3 is 13 amino acids long. Germline V gene sequence: CDR1 LNHDA, CDR2 SQIVND (reference sequence). The CDR3 nucleotides read TGTGCCAGTAGTTTACAGGGAGGGTTTTTCGCTTTCTTT. This encodes CASSLQGGFFAFF.

This chain links TRBV5-1 with TRBJ1-2; 8 nucleotides agree with TRBD1. CDR3 length: 17 residues. V lost 4 bases and J lost 6; bases outside the gene matches: 17. Germline values: CDR1 SGHRS, CDR2 YFSETQ. This CDR3 is CASSVRGQNPPGDGYTF. DNA of the CDR3: TGCGCCAGCAGCGTCAGGGGGCAGAACCCCCCAGGGGATGGCTACACCTTC. The complete variable domain, with remaining parts taken from reference TRBV5-1 and TRBJ1-2, reads KAGVTQTPRYLIKTRGQQVTLSCSPISGHRSVSWYQQTPGQGLQFLFEYFSETQRNKGNFPGRFSGRQFSNSRSEMNVSTLELGDSALYLCASSVRGQNPPGDGYTFGSGTRLTVV.

This chain links TRBV7-3 with TRBJ2-1, with a tentative D call TRBD1 (6 bases). The CDR3 totals 12 residues. V was shortened by 5 bases and J by 9 bases, with 11 bases between the two germline ends. CDR1 is SGHTA and CDR2 is FQGTGA in the germline V gene. DNA of the CDR3: TGTGCCAGCAGCCCAGTAGGGGGTGAGCAGTTCTTC. Amino acid sequence: CASSPVGGEQFF.